This is a list of T cell receptor beta chains from one sample in a study of blood T cell repertoires in COVID-19. TCRdb's copy holds only in-frame clones and misses some; the assay was immunoSEQ multiplex PCR. The data hold 150,000 to 200,000 clones, with more than 75% observed a single time. Sequencing input: peripheral blood. These receptors all come from a man between 60 and 75 years old with active or convalescent COVID-19. Each CDR3 is given without its conserved first and last residue.

>TRBV4-2
ASSQVTSGHNEQF
>TRBV4-2
ASSQPGQGPGSPLH
>TRBV19
ASSTVRSGANVLT
>TRBV7-9
ASSSLPKGEPQH
>TRBV4-1
ASSRTSGGSRETQY
>TRBV6-1
ASSEARQGTYGYT
>TRBV29-1
STQESGGYT
>TRBV6-1
ASSEGTTQYQQF
>TRBV19
ASAGGGEKLF
>TRBV5-4
ASSDRGVGNTIY
>TRBV7-7
ASSRGQGPYNEQF
>TRBV12-3/TRBV12-4
ASSLAPVTEAF
>TRBV7-2
ASSIRSGELF
>TRBV30
AWRLSGTEAF
>TRBV6-2/TRBV6-3
ASSPRGGAGYNEQF
>TRBV7-7
ASSFQDRAQPQH
>TRBV19
ASSSPGLAGVYEQF
>TRBV7-9
ASSSGQGITNEKLF
>TRBV19
ASRVASGVYGYT
>TRBV9
ASSVALAGSPYEQY
>TRBV7-9
ASSYLGQGSYEQY
>TRBV3-1/TRBV3-2
ASSQIRASGILSTDTQY
>TRBV10-3
AISEWALTGFATNEKLF
>TRBV24-1
ATNLREGGELF
>TRBV15
ATSREAGLTYEQY
>TRBV7-9
ASIPDRGQRLPPGELF